This T cell receptor (beta chain) was captured in a study of blood T cells in healthy people across ages. The authors ran a second PCR of roughly 6 to 12 cycles using a sample-barcoded 5' primer and a J-beta primer mix. From the 5' RACE reads, TCRdb called clonotypes with MiXCR, one entry per CDR3 protein. Of more than 800,000 distinct CDR3 sequences listed, around 30% are singletons. V was shortened by 11 bases and J by 3 bases, with 20 bases between the two germline ends. The CDR3 loop spans 15 amino acids. Per the germline V gene, CDR1 is LNHDA and CDR2 is SQIVND (reference sequence). The sequenced sample was blood. The receptor was derived from a woman of 80 years or more in good health. The J gene is TRBJ1-5, the V gene TRBV19, with TRBD1 as a possible D gene (6 bases). This CDR3 is CAAARQAGANQPQHF. In DNA, the CDR3 is TGTGCCGCTGCACGACAGGCAGGGGCCAATCAGCCCCAGCATTTT.